One sample yielded the 20 T cell receptor beta chains listed below, sequenced in a study of blood T cell repertoires in COVID-19. The method was immunoSEQ multiplex PCR; TCRdb's version includes in-frame clones alone and lacks a portion of them. The sample holds over 300,000 clones, 75% to 85% seen once. Sequencing was performed on peripheral blood. These receptors all stem from a human donor in a cohort sampled during active COVID-19.

The V and J genes are TRBV7-8 and TRBJ2-3; possibly TRBD2 for D (5 bases). This CDR3 spans 17 amino acids. Trimming took 7 bases from V and 0 from J, leaving 20 bases between them. The germline V gene encodes CDR1 SGHVS and CDR2 FQNEAQ. The CDR3, as DNA: TGTGCCAGCAACGGTCTCCTCGGACTTCAAAGCACAGATACGCAGTATTTT. Encoded protein: CASNGLLGLQSTDTQYF.

This clone showed up just a few times. The chain is built from TRBV6-1 and TRBJ2-1, with TRBD2 identical over 9 bases. V shed 3 bases, J shed 8 bases, and the junction held 8 bases outside the gene matches. CDR3 length equals 15 residues. Germline CDR1 and CDR2: MNHNS and SASEGT. The CDR3 bases are TGTGCCAGCAGTGATTCGCGGGGGGGCTCCGATGAGCAGTTCTTC. Amino acids: CASSDSRGGSDEQFF.

J is TRBJ1-1 and V is TRBV5-1; 9 nucleotides align to TRBD1. This CDR3 region has 14 residues. Per germline, CDR1 SGHRS and CDR2 YFSETQ. With V trimmed by 5 bases and J by 1 base, 3 bases remained unmatched. The CDR3 nucleotides read TGCGCCAGCAGGAGGGACAGGGCGAACACTGAAGCTTTCTTT. Its protein product is CASRRDRANTEAFF. Using reference TRBV5-1 and TRBJ1-1 for the parts outside the CDR3, the full variable domain is KAGVTQTPRYLIKTRGQQVTLSCSPISGHRSVSWYQQTPGQGLQFLFEYFSETQRNKGNFPGRFSGRQFSNSRSEMNVSTLELGDSALYLCASRRDRANTEAFFGQGTRLTVV.

This clone has only a few counts. J is TRBJ1-4 and V is TRBV9; D perhaps matches TRBD1 (5 bases). V dropped 0 bases and J dropped 7 bases, with 13 bases sitting between them. Germline loops: CDR1 SGDLS, CDR2 YYNGEE. The CDR3 length is 15 residues. For the CDR3, the DNA is TGTGCCAGCAGCGTAGCTATAGGGGAAGGTGAAAAACTGTTTTTT. This translates into CASSVAIGEGEKLFF.

The chain has TRBV27 and TRBJ2-7; possibly TRBD2 for D (5 bases). Per the germline V gene, CDR1 is MNHEY and CDR2 is SMNVEV (reference sequence). Between the trimmed V and J ends, which lost 1 base and 5 bases, there was a span of 18 bases. CDR3 length equals 16 residues. The CDR3 coding sequence is TGTGCCAGCAGTTTATACGCTGGCCCCCGGGGTAACGAGCAGTACTTC. Protein product: CASSLYAGPRGNEQYF.

This clone was recorded once. This chain connects TRBV24-1 to TRBJ2-3; 8 nucleotides align to TRBD2. The junction had 2 bases not matched to a gene; V was cut back by 0 bases and J by 1 base. Germline assignment: CDR1 KGHDR and CDR2 SFDVKD. The CDR3 spans 16 residues. In DNA, the CDR3 is TGTGCCACCAGTGATTTGACGGGGGGGCGCACAGATACGCAGTATTTT. Encoded protein: CATSDLTGGRTDTQYF.

This clone came up a few times. The chain uses TRBV5-1 and TRBJ1-4, with a tentative D call TRBD1 (5 bases). CDR1 and CDR2 from the germline V gene are SGHRS and YFSETQ. Trimming cost V 4 bases and J 6 bases, with 13 bases left between them. This CDR3 comprises 14 residues. The CDR3 DNA reads TGCGCCAGCAGCCAATCAGGGTTCTATGAAAAACTGTTTTTT. Translation: CASSQSGFYEKLFF.

This clone was seen only a few times. The V and J genes are TRBV7-8 and TRBJ2-3, with 7 bases identical to TRBD2. Losses at the gene ends were 5 bases for V and 6 bases for J; bases not matched to a gene: 14. The CDR3 contains 16 residues. Germline CDR1 SGHVS, CDR2 FQNEAQ. The CDR3 DNA sequence: TGTGCCAGCAGCCGCACCCGTGGCGGGGGAGGGGATACGCAGTATTTT. Translating gives CASSRTRGGGGDTQYF.

This chain connects TRBV3-1 (or the pseudogene TRBV3-2) to TRBJ1-5; no definite D call. CDR3 length equals 13 residues. Germline V CDR1 and CDR2: LGHDT, YNNKEL (reference sequence). The V and J ends lost 2 bases and 4 bases respectively, with 6 bases between them. In nucleotides, the CDR3 is TGTGCCAGCAGCCAACAGTATAATCAGCCCCAGCATTTT. Protein: CASSQQYNQPQHF.

This clone was recorded at least ten times. The V call is TRBV18, the J call TRBJ2-7; 8 bases line up with TRBD2. From germline, CDR1 is KGHSH and CDR2 LQKENI. This CDR3 has 14 amino acids. The junction had 6 bases not matched to a gene; V was cut back by 3 bases and J by 5 bases. CDR3 DNA sequence: TGTGCCAGCTCACCGGGACTAGAGGAGCACGAGCAGTACTTC. Protein product: CASSPGLEEHEQYF.

The chain links TRBV7-9 to TRBJ2-3; D might be TRBD2 (8 bases). Germline CDR1 and CDR2: SEHNR and FQNEAQ (reference sequence). The V gene lost 5 bases and the J gene lost 5 bases, with 20 bases spanning the gap. This CDR3 has 16 amino acids. For the CDR3, the DNA is TGTGCCAGCAGCGACCGGGAGGGGGCGAATATAGATACGCAGTATTTT. Translated: CASSDREGANIDTQYF.

This sequence joins TRBV7-2 and TRBJ2-2, with TRBD2 matching 7 bases. From germline, CDR1 is SGHTA and CDR2 FQGNSA. V lost 8 bases and J lost 2; bases outside the gene matches: 8. CDR3 length: 15 residues. Written as DNA, the CDR3 is TGTGCCAGCGGCCCGGGGGGACGAAACACCGGGGAGCTGTTTTTT. It specifies CASGPGGRNTGELFF.

The rearrangement joins TRBV7-2 to TRBJ2-1; 8 positions agree with TRBD1. The length of the CDR3 is 15 residues. Per germline, CDR1 SGHTA and CDR2 FQGNSA. V lost 4 bases and J lost 5; bases outside the gene matches: 7. CDR3 amino acids: CASSSRGQTHNEQFF. The DNA of the CDR3 is TGTGCCAGCAGCTCCAGGGGGCAAACCCACAATGAGCAGTTCTTC.

V gene TRBV24-1 combines with J gene TRBJ1-5; D may be TRBD1 (5 bases). The germline V and J ends were trimmed by 4 bases and 4 bases, with 16 bases remaining between them. The CDR3 spans 16 residues. Germline V gives CDR1 KGHDR, CDR2 SFDVKD. DNA of the CDR3: TGTGCCACCAGTGACAGGGACTGGCGGGGGAATCAGCCCCAGCATTTT. Translation: CATSDRDWRGNQPQHF.

This clone appeared once. The V gene is TRBV11-2, the J gene TRBJ2-1; the D gene is possibly TRBD2 (5 bases). V was shortened by 4 bases and J by 6 bases, with 10 bases between the two germline ends. CDR1 is SGHAT, CDR2 FQNNGV, per germline. The CDR3 loop spans 13 amino acids. Written as DNA, the CDR3 is TGTGCCAGCAGCTCCGGACTGAGCAATGAGCAGTTCTTC. As protein: CASSSGLSNEQFF.

The CDR3 loop reads CASSPHGLGYTF. The CDR3 bases are TGCGCCAGCAGCCCCCACGGTTTGGGCTACACCTTC. This rearrangement joins TRBV4-1 to TRBJ1-2; D ambiguous. The germline V gene encodes CDR1 MGHRA and CDR2 YSYEKL. This CDR3 contains 12 residues. Trimming shortened V by 4 bases and J by 8 bases, and 11 bases separated the two germline ends.

This rearrangement joins TRBV18 to TRBJ1-1; 12 bases agree with TRBD1. J lost 5 bases, V lost 8 bases, and 9 bases had no gene match. The CDR3 is 15 amino acids. Germline values: CDR1 KGHSH, CDR2 LQKENI. DNA for the CDR3: TGTGCCAGCGAATTAACGGGACAGGGGGCAACTGAAGCTTTCTTT. Protein sequence: CASELTGQGATEAFF.

The gene calls are TRBV7-9 and TRBJ1-1; D is unresolved. In germline, CDR1 is SEHNR, CDR2 FQNEAQ (reference sequence). This CDR3 comprises 14 residues. The germline V and J ends were trimmed by 4 bases and 5 bases, with 14 bases remaining between them. The CDR3 coding sequence is TGTGCCAGCAGCTCGCGGATGGGAGCGACTGAAGCTTTCTTT. It translates to CASSSRMGATEAFF.

The CDR3 DNA follows: TGTGCCAGCAGCCCGTGGGACAGTAGAGCTTTCTTT. Translating it yields CASSPWDSRAFF. V usage is TRBV7-9 and J usage is TRBJ1-1, with 7 bases that match TRBD1. This CDR3 comprises 12 residues. Trimming cost V 5 bases and J 10 bases; bases outside gene matches: 7. Per the germline V gene, CDR1 is SEHNR and CDR2 is FQNEAQ (reference sequence).

The V call is TRBV3-1 (or the pseudogene TRBV3-2), the J call TRBJ2-1; 11 nucleotides align to TRBD2. CDR1 is LGHDT and CDR2 is YNNKEL in the germline V gene (reference sequence). The trim removed 4 bases at V and 3 bases at J, leaving 5 bases unmatched. The CDR3 is made up of 16 amino acids. The CDR3 DNA sequence: TGTGCCAGCAGCCTAGCGCTAGCGGGGGGCTACAATGAGCAGTTCTTC. Residues: CASSLALAGGYNEQFF.